These 29 T cell receptor beta chains originate from one sample sequenced in a study of early T cells in non-severe SARS-CoV-2 infection. From the 5' RACE reads, TCRdb called clonotypes with MiXCR, one entry per CDR3 protein. The sample shows more than 85,000 distinct CDR3 sequences, around 16% of them seen only once. The specimen sequenced was whole blood. The receptors originated from an adult who was a healthcare worker with PCR-confirmed SARS-CoV-2 infection or an uninfected control (not recorded which).

This clonotype came up a few times. The chain carries TRBV14 and TRBJ1-1; 8 nucleotides match TRBD1. The V gene end was trimmed by 4 bases and the J gene end by 5 bases; junction bases not matched to a gene: 6. Germline V lookup: CDR1 SGHDN, CDR2 FVKESK. CDR3 length equals 14 residues. In DNA form, the CDR3 reads TGTGCCAGCAGCCCCAGGGGGCTCGGGACTGAAGCTTTCTTT. Protein: CASSPRGLGTEAFF.

The rearrangement joins TRBV28 to TRBJ2-7, with 8 positions matching TRBD1. Germline lookup yields CDR1 MDHEN and CDR2 SYDVKM. V dropped 6 bases and J dropped 7; count of bases not matched to a gene: 8. This CDR3 is 13 amino acids long. The CDR3 DNA sequence: TGTGCCAGCAGCCATGACAGGGGAGGAGAGCAGTACTTC. It translates to CASSHDRGGEQYF.

A few counts support this clonotype. The chain recombines TRBV2 with TRBJ2-1; 11 bases fit TRBD2. Trimming at V came to 4 bases and at J to 6 bases, leaving 2 bases not matched to a gene. CDR3 size: 14 residues. The germline CDR1 and CDR2 sequences are SNHLY and FYNNEI. CDR3: CASSGLAGRNEQFF. The DNA for the CDR3 is TGTGCCAGCAGTGGACTAGCGGGGCGCAATGAGCAGTTCTTC. The whole variable domain, filled in from reference TRBV2 and TRBJ2-1, reads EPEVTQTPSHQVTQMGQEVILRCVPISNHLYFYWYRQILGQKVEFLVSFYNNEISEKSEIFDDQFSVERPDGSNFTLKIRSTKLEDSAMYFCASSGLAGRNEQFFGPGTRLTVL.

This clonotype turned up a few times. The rearrangement links TRBV6-2 or TRBV6-3 to TRBJ2-5; 7 nucleotides agree with TRBD2. V lost 10 bases to trimming and J lost 5 bases; unmatched junction nucleotides: 10. This CDR3 comprises 13 residues. The germline gives CDR1 MNHEY, CDR2 SVGEGT. The DNA for the CDR3 is TGTGCCATCCGACTAGCTGTATTGGAGACCCAGTACTTC. Amino acid sequence: CAIRLAVLETQYF.

The chain couples TRBV27 to TRBJ2-7; 9 positions match TRBD2. Germline V gives CDR1 MNHEY, CDR2 SMNVEV (reference sequence). Losses at the gene ends were 0 bases for V and 1 base for J; bases not matched to a gene: 4. The CDR3 is made up of 16 amino acids. The CDR3 loop reads CASSLSSGGLSYEQYF. In nucleotides, the CDR3 is TGTGCCAGCAGTTTATCAAGCGGGGGGCTTTCCTACGAGCAGTACTTC.

This rearrangement joins TRBV28 to TRBJ1-5; the D gene is possibly TRBD1 (5 bases). The germline V and J ends were trimmed by 6 bases and 4 bases, with 7 bases remaining between them. Per germline, CDR1 MDHEN and CDR2 SYDVKM. This CDR3 region has 12 residues. In DNA form, the CDR3 reads TGTGCCAGCAGGGAGGGGAATCAGCCCCAGCATTTT. Translating gives CASREGNQPQHF.

Only a few counts were recorded for this clonotype. The gene calls are TRBV20-1 and TRBJ1-5; D unclear. Trimming removed 1 base from V and 0 bases from J, with 4 bases in between. Germline V lookup: CDR1 DFQATT, CDR2 SNEGSKA (reference sequence). This CDR3 comprises 13 residues. DNA of the CDR3: TGCAGTGCTAGAGTGGATAGCAATCAGCCCCAGCATTTT. Amino acids: CSARVDSNQPQHF.

This clonotype was recorded at least ten times. V is TRBV28 and J is TRBJ2-7; D not certain. The ends were cut back, 4 bases at V and 4 bases at J, with 5 bases in the middle. The length of the CDR3 is 11 residues. CDR1 and CDR2 from the germline V gene are MDHEN and SYDVKM. CDR3 sequence reads: CASSWDYEQYF. The CDR3 DNA reads as TGTGCCAGCAGTTGGGATTACGAGCAGTACTTC.

V is TRBV6-1 and J is TRBJ2-7; TRBD1 aligns across 10 bases. J was trimmed by 7 bases and V by 2 bases; bases with no gene match: 5. The CDR3 length is 14 residues. Germline V gene data show CDR1 as MNHNS and CDR2 as SASEGT. CDR3 bases: TGTGCCAGCAGTGAAACGGGACAGGGGTGGGAGCAGTACTTC. It specifies CASSETGQGWEQYF.

The gene calls are TRBV12-3 or TRBV12-4 and TRBJ1-1; no firm D call. With 5 bases removed from V and 4 bases from J, the gap between germline ends came to 14 bases. The CDR3 is made up of 14 amino acids. The CDR3 reads CASSPQSPPTEAFF. The CDR3, as DNA: TGTGCCAGCAGTCCTCAGTCCCCCCCCACTGAAGCTTTCTTT.

This clonotype occurred a few times. The rearrangement uses TRBV27 and TRBJ2-7; a possible D gene is TRBD2 (5 bases). The CDR3 extends over 15 amino acids. Germline V gives CDR1 MNHEY, CDR2 SMNVEV (reference sequence). Trimming shortened V by 6 bases and J by 2 bases, and 17 bases separated the two germline ends. CDR3 in amino acids: CASSPSGRNPYEQYF. The CDR3 DNA reads as TGTGCCAGCAGCCCTTCGGGGAGAAACCCCTACGAGCAGTACTTC.

The V and J genes are TRBV10-3 and TRBJ2-2, with a possible D match to TRBD1 (5 bases). The CDR3 length is 17 residues. Germline V gene lookup returns CDR1 ENHRY and CDR2 SYGVKD. V lost 7 bases and J 6 bases, leaving 24 bases between the germline ends. The CDR3 DNA reads TGTGCCATCAATCGTAACGGTCCCGACCAGGGCGCCGGGGAGCTGTTTTTT. The encoded protein is CAINRNGPDQGAGELFF.

There are many counts of this clonotype. This rearrangement joins TRBV6-5 to TRBJ1-1; tentatively, D is TRBD1 (5 bases). Germline V gene data show CDR1 as MNHEY and CDR2 as SVGAGI. The V end lost 4 bases, the J end lost 1 base, and 7 bases lay between the germline ends. This CDR3 spans 13 amino acids. CDR3 in amino acids: CASSSQGNTEAFF. The CDR3 DNA reads TGTGCCAGCAGTTCCCAGGGGAACACTGAAGCTTTCTTT.

This clonotype was found a few times. V is TRBV28 and J is TRBJ2-1; D not resolved. The germline V and J ends were trimmed by 6 bases and 0 bases, with 12 bases remaining between them. CDR3 length: 15 residues. Germline CDR1 reads MDHEN; CDR2 reads SYDVKM. CDR3 coding DNA: TGTGCCAGCAGCCGGACCGCAACCTCCTACAATGAGCAGTTCTTC. Amino acid sequence: CASSRTATSYNEQFF.

This clonotype has a handful of counts. The V and J genes are TRBV6-2 or TRBV6-3 and TRBJ1-1, with D unclear. V was clipped by 7 bases and J by 11 bases, with 17 bases between them. From germline, CDR1 is MNHEY and CDR2 SVGEGT. The CDR3 covers 12 residues. CDR3: CASTDMGPGAFF. CDR3 in DNA: TGTGCCAGCACCGACATGGGCCCCGGGGCTTTCTTT.

V usage is TRBV27 and J usage is TRBJ1-6, with D hard to call. This CDR3 is 14 amino acids long. V lost 3 bases, J lost 6 bases, and 9 bases lay in between. Germline V gene sequence: CDR1 MNHEY, CDR2 SMNVEV (reference sequence). CDR3 residues: CASSFEIINSPLHF. The CDR3 DNA is TGTGCCAGCAGTTTCGAGATTATTAATTCACCCCTCCACTTT.

The chain links TRBV7-9 to TRBJ2-1; D is perhaps TRBD2 (5 bases). V lost 4 bases, J lost 8 bases, and 15 bases lay in between. Germline V gene lookup returns CDR1 SEHNR and CDR2 FQNEAQ (reference sequence). CDR3 length: 14 amino acids. The CDR3 bases are TGTGCCAGCAGCTCCCGAGTGGGAGCGCATGAGCAGTTCTTC. Protein sequence: CASSSRVGAHEQFF.

This chain's CDR3 is CASSPGQGGVQFYGYTF. The CDR3 region has the DNA TGTGCCAGCAGCCCAGGACAGGGCGGAGTCCAGTTCTATGGCTACACCTTC. V gene TRBV7-2 combines with J gene TRBJ1-2; 8 bases line up with TRBD1. CDR1 SGHTA and CDR2 FQGNSA come from the germline V gene. The CDR3 loop spans 17 amino acids. The V and J ends lost 5 bases and 4 bases, in that order; junction bases with no gene match: 15.

The V gene is TRBV7-6, the J gene TRBJ1-5, with 7 bases fitting TRBD1. CDR3 size: 13 residues. Germline values: CDR1 SGHVS, CDR2 FNYEAQ. Trimming at V came to 5 bases and at J to 5 bases, leaving 3 bases not matched to a gene. In DNA form, the CDR3 reads TGTGCCAGCAGCGTAGGGGGCGATCAGCCCCAGCATTTT. Its translation: CASSVGGDQPQHF.

This clonotype was seen only a few times. V and J are TRBV12-3 or TRBV12-4 and TRBJ1-1; D perhaps matches TRBD1 (5 bases). Trimming took off 1 base at V and 1 base at J, with 13 bases between the two ends. There are 16 residues in the CDR3. The CDR3 DNA follows: TGTGCCAGCAGTTTAGGAACGGGACGGACGAACACTGAAGCTTTCTTT. Residues: CASSLGTGRTNTEAFF.

For the CDR3, the DNA is TGCGCCAGCAGCCAAGATCGGCTGGGGGATGCGCAGTACTTC. This encodes CASSQDRLGDAQYF. The chain carries TRBV4-1 and TRBJ2-7; possibly TRBD1 or TRBD2 for D (5 bases each). Per germline, CDR1 MGHRA and CDR2 YSYEKL. Trimming left V 0 bases short and J 9 bases short, with 15 bases between. The CDR3 extends over 14 amino acids.

This clonotype turned up a few times. The chain couples TRBV5-4 to TRBJ2-7, with D possibly being TRBD1 (6 bases). Germline V gene sequence: CDR1 SGHNT, CDR2 YYREEE (reference sequence). The length of the CDR3 is 14 residues. The V gene lost 4 bases and the J gene lost 0 bases, with 11 bases spanning the gap. CDR3 sequence reads: CASSVGTLSYEQYF. The CDR3 nucleotides read TGTGCCAGCAGCGTAGGGACACTCTCCTACGAGCAGTACTTC.

This chain joins TRBV20-1 and TRBJ2-7; D perhaps matches TRBD2 (5 bases). From germline, CDR1 is DFQATT and CDR2 SNEGSKA (reference sequence). The V and J ends lost 6 bases and 2 bases respectively, with 14 bases between them. This CDR3 region has 13 residues. The CDR3 region has the DNA TGCAGTGCCCCGAGCGGTGCCCCCTACGAGCAGTACTTC. The encoded protein is CSAPSGAPYEQYF.

This clonotype was observed a handful of times. The chain recombines TRBV20-1 with TRBJ2-1; 7 nucleotides line up with TRBD2. In germline, CDR1 is DFQATT, CDR2 SNEGSKA (reference sequence). The length of the CDR3 is 14 residues. V was clipped by 4 bases and J by 9 bases; unmatched bases: 12. DNA of the CDR3: TGCAGTGCTAAAATGGGGGGGGTACTGGCTGAGCAGTTCTTC. It specifies CSAKMGGVLAEQFF.

This clonotype was seen a handful of times. This rearrangement joins TRBV6-2 or TRBV6-3 to TRBJ1-5; D not certain. Germline CDR1 is MNHEY and CDR2 is SVGEGT. The V end lost 2 bases, the J end lost 4 bases, and 9 bases lay between the germline ends. The CDR3 loop spans 14 amino acids. CDR3 nucleotide sequence: TGTGCCAGCAGTTACAGAGACACGAATCAGCCCCAGCATTTT. Amino acid sequence: CASSYRDTNQPQHF.

This clonotype was found a few times. The CDR3 coding sequence is TGTGCCAGCAGTTTAAAGAGGGGGCTGAGGAGGGATGAGCAGTTCTTC. Translated, it gives CASSLKRGLRRDEQFF. The J gene is TRBJ2-1, the V gene TRBV28; D is perhaps TRBD1 (7 bases). Germline V gene sequence: CDR1 MDHEN, CDR2 SYDVKM. Trimming took off 2 bases at V and 8 bases at J, with 19 bases between the two ends. The CDR3 runs 16 residues.

This clonotype has only a few counts. The CDR3 spells CSPLTGNEQFF. CDR3 DNA: TGCAGCCCCCTGACAGGGAATGAGCAGTTCTTC. The chain carries TRBV29-1 and TRBJ2-1, with TRBD1 identical over 7 bases. V gave up 8 bases and J gave up 7 bases; unmatched junction bases: 5. Germline values: CDR1 SQVTM, CDR2 ANQGSEA. The CDR3 covers 11 residues.

The chain has TRBV28 and TRBJ1-3; D is unresolved. The CDR3 contains 10 residues. Germline assignment: CDR1 MDHEN and CDR2 SYDVKM. V lost 9 bases, J lost 3 bases, and 3 bases lay in between. CDR3 protein: CASFGNTIYF. The CDR3 coding sequence is TGTGCCAGTTTTGGAAACACCATATATTTT.

The rearrangement links TRBV27 to TRBJ1-2; 9 nucleotides align to TRBD1. CDR1 and CDR2 from the germline V gene are MNHEY and SMNVEV (reference sequence). The V gene end was trimmed by 7 bases and the J gene end by 4 bases; junction bases not matched to a gene: 10. CDR3 size: 15 residues. The CDR3 here is CASKGTGRDSYGYTF. In DNA form, the CDR3 reads TGTGCCAGCAAAGGGACAGGGAGAGACTCCTATGGCTACACCTTC.